These T cell receptor beta chains were read from a single sample in a study of OX40 agonist ivuxolimab in advanced cancers. The repertoire was sequenced with immunoSEQ multiplex PCR; TCRdb's copy has only in-frame clones and lacks some. The sample has approximately 70,000 clones, more than 75% seen once. The source was CD4+ or CD8+ T cells sorted from blood, collected in a trial of the OX40 agonist ivuxolimab. The receptor source for this set is an adult with an advanced solid tumor such as melanoma, head and neck, liver or kidney cancer. Each CDR3 is given with its conserved first and last residue. D genes are given only for firm matches. Some rows have no size entry. The others give once, few or many, or a class for an expanded clone.

.	.	TRBV30	TRBJ1-1	12	TGTGCCTCCGGACGGAAGAACACTGAAGCTTTCTTT	CASGRKNTEAFF
TRBD2	.	TRBV2	TRBJ2-3	14	TGTGCCAGCGTCCTAGCGGGTCGCACAGATACGCAGTATTTT	CASVLAGRTDTQYF
TRBD1	.	TRBV5-1	TRBJ2-6	16	TGCGCCAGCAGCTCGGGACAGGGGTCTGGGGCCAACGTCCTGACTTTC	CASSSGQGSGANVLTF
.	few	TRBV19	TRBJ1-6	13	TGTGCCAGCAGTGGGGCCTGGGGTTCACCCCTCCACTTT	CASSGAWGSPLHF
.	.	TRBV19	TRBJ2-1	15	TGTGCCAGCGCGAAGGGTGGGAGCTCCTACAATGAGCAGTTCTTC	CASAKGGSSYNEQFF
.	.	TRBV7-3	TRBJ1-1	13	TGTGCCAGCAGGGGGCACTGGAACACTGAAGCTTTCTTT	CASRGHWNTEAFF
.	.	TRBV9	TRBJ1-1	14	TGTGCCAGCAGCGCCTCCCAGAGAAACACTGAAGCTTTCTTT	CASSASQRNTEAFF
.	.	TRBV7-9	TRBJ2-2	14	TGTGCCAGCAGCTTAGAGGGGGGCACCGGGGAGCTGTTTTTT	CASSLEGGTGELFF
.	.	TRBV7-9	TRBJ1-2	13	TGTGCCAGCAGCTTGGACAGTGCAGGAGGCTACACCTTC	CASSLDSAGGYTF
TRBD1	.	TRBV10-3	TRBJ1-5	16	TGTGCCATCGGGGGGACAGGGGACCTTTTGCGATCAGCCCAGCATTTT	CAIGGTGDLLRSAQHF